Listed below are T cell receptor beta chains from one sample, sequenced in a study of T cells in Graves' hyperthyroidism and ophthalmopathy. In TCRdb, the multiplex PCR reads were re-called with MiXCR into one record per CDR3 protein. The sample has 350,000 to 400,000 distinct CDR3 sequences; 14% to 15% are singletons. Sequenced material: blood. The receptors come from a woman in her 30s with Graves' hyperthyroidism. The CDR3 runs from the conserved cysteine through the conserved F or W. The D gene is left open where the match is weak. The size of a clone is reported for some rows only, either as once, few or many, or as a class for expanded clones.

J: TRBJ1-6; V: TRBV30; size: -; D: TRBD1; DNA: TGTGCCTGGATTCCCCGGGACAGACATAATTCACCCCTCCACTTT; CDR3: CAWIPRDRHNSPLHF
J: TRBJ1-1; V: TRBV4-1; size: -; D: -; DNA: TGCGCCAGCAGCCAAGATAACCGTAACACTGAAGCTTTCTTT; CDR3: CASSQDNRNTEAFF
J: TRBJ1-5; V: TRBV5-1; size: -; D: -; DNA: TGCGCCAGCAGCTTGGCCCCGGGAAGTTGGGAGCCCCAGCATTTT; CDR3: CASSLAPGSWEPQHF
J: TRBJ2-7; V: TRBV25-1; size: -; D: TRBD1; DNA: TGTGCCAGCGGTCCACACCAGGGGGATGGCTCCTACGAGCAGTACTTC; CDR3: CASGPHQGDGSYEQYF
J: TRBJ2-1; V: TRBV20-1; size: -; D: TRBD2; DNA: TGCAGTGCTAGAGCCGGGACTAGGGAGCAGTTCTTC; CDR3: CSARAGTREQFF
J: TRBJ2-1; V: TRBV27; size: many; D: TRBD1; DNA: TGTGCCAGCAGCTACAGACAGGGCCGGCCCCCCGTGCCCTACAATGAGCAGTTCTTC; CDR3: CASSYRQGRPPVPYNEQFF
J: TRBJ2-7; V: TRBV4-1; size: -; D: TRBD1; DNA: TGCGCCAGCAGCCGGATGACAGGGGACCAGGCCGAGCAGTACTTC; CDR3: CASSRMTGDQAEQYF
J: TRBJ2-7; V: TRBV19; size: once; D: -; DNA: TGTGCCAGTAGTATCGTCAGGCAGAGCTCCTACGAGCAGTACTTC; CDR3: CASSIVRQSSYEQYF
J: TRBJ2-3; V: TRBV12-3/TRBV12-4; size: many; D: -; DNA: TGTGCCAGCAGTCTTATGGTCGGGGGTACGCAGTATTTT; CDR3: CASSLMVGGTQYF
J: TRBJ2-5; V: TRBV28; size: many; D: TRBD1; DNA: TGTGCCAGCAGGCGGGACAGGGATGAGACCCAGTACTTC; CDR3: CASRRDRDETQYF
J: TRBJ1-2; V: TRBV20-1; size: many; D: -; DNA: TGCAGTGCTAGTCCTCTACAGGGATATGACTACACCTTC; CDR3: CSASPLQGYDYTF
J: TRBJ2-7; V: TRBV9; size: many; D: -; DNA: TGTGCCAGCAGCGTACGCACAGGGCTTGCCTACGAGCAGTACTTC; CDR3: CASSVRTGLAYEQYF
J: TRBJ1-6; V: TRBV3-1; size: many; D: TRBD1; DNA: TGTGCCAGCAACCTCGGACAGGCTGGTTCACCCCTCCACTTT; CDR3: CASNLGQAGSPLHF
J: TRBJ2-3; V: TRBV25-1; size: -; D: -; DNA: TGTGCCAGCAGTGAATATGATACGCAGTATTTT; CDR3: CASSEYDTQYF
J: TRBJ2-3; V: TRBV29-1; size: few; D: -; DNA: TGCAGCGTCCGACAAGAAGGAGATACGCAGTATTTT; CDR3: CSVRQEGDTQYF
J: TRBJ2-2; V: TRBV10-3; size: many; D: TRBD2; DNA: TGTGCCATCAGTGAGTCCCTAGCGGCGAACACCGGGGAGCTGTTTTTT; CDR3: CAISESLAANTGELFF
J: TRBJ2-7; V: TRBV19; size: -; D: -; DNA: TGTGCCAGTAGCCTTCAGCTAGCGCAATACTACGAGCAGTACTTC; CDR3: CASSLQLAQYYEQYF
J: TRBJ2-7; V: TRBV28; size: many; D: -; DNA: TGTGCCAGCAGTTTAACAGGAGGAAACTCCTACGAGCAGTACTTC; CDR3: CASSLTGGNSYEQYF
J: TRBJ2-1; V: TRBV14; size: few; D: -; DNA: TGTGCCAGCAGCCAAGAGACGGCGGGGCAGACCTACAATGAGCAGTTCTTC; CDR3: CASSQETAGQTYNEQFF
J: TRBJ2-1; V: TRBV11-2; size: many; D: -; DNA: TGTGCCAGCAGCTCCGTGTCCTACAATGAGCAGTTCTTC; CDR3: CASSSVSYNEQFF
J: TRBJ2-5; V: TRBV28; size: many; D: -; DNA: TGTGCCAGCAGTTACGATCAGGAGCAAGAGACCCAGTACTTC; CDR3: CASSYDQEQETQYF
J: TRBJ2-5; V: TRBV5-5; size: many; D: TRBD1; DNA: TGTGCCAGCAGCCCTAGACAGGGTTTGGGGGAGACCCAGTACTTC; CDR3: CASSPRQGLGETQYF
J: TRBJ1-5; V: TRBV18; size: -; D: -; DNA: TGTGCCAGCAGTTTCTTAGAGGGGAGACCCAATCAGCCCCAGCATTTT; CDR3: CASSFLEGRPNQPQHF
J: TRBJ2-3; V: TRBV28; size: few; D: -; DNA: TGTGCCAGCAGTTTTATACGAGGAAGCACAGATACGCAGTATTTT; CDR3: CASSFIRGSTDTQYF
J: TRBJ2-1; V: TRBV5-5; size: many; D: -; DNA: TGTGCCAGCAGCTTGGCCCCTTTGACAGTTTTCAATGAGCAGTTCTTC; CDR3: CASSLAPLTVFNEQFF
J: TRBJ1-6; V: TRBV6-5; size: few; D: -; DNA: TGTGCCAGCAGTTACTCGAATCAGGGGTGGGATTCACCCCTCCACTTT; CDR3: CASSYSNQGWDSPLHF
J: TRBJ2-5; V: TRBV3-1; size: many; D: -; DNA: TGTGCCAGCAGCCTTCTCGGGGGCCAAGAGACCCAGTACTTC; CDR3: CASSLLGGQETQYF
J: TRBJ2-7; V: TRBV29-1; size: few; D: -; DNA: TGCAGCGTCACCAGGGTCCATTCACCCTACGAGCAGTACTTC; CDR3: CSVTRVHSPYEQYF
J: TRBJ1-5; V: TRBV2; size: many; D: TRBD1; DNA: TGTGCCAGCAGTGAACAGGGGGCCTATAGCAATCAGCCCCAGCATTTT; CDR3: CASSEQGAYSNQPQHF
J: TRBJ1-1; V: TRBV5-1; size: few; D: TRBD1; DNA: TGCGCCAGCAGCTTGGGGAGACAGGGAATGAACACTGAAGCTTTCTTT; CDR3: CASSLGRQGMNTEAFF
J: TRBJ2-6; V: TRBV6-1; size: few; D: TRBD1; DNA: TGTGCCAGCAGTGAAACGTGGTACAGGGGGACCTCCGGGGCCAACGTCCTGACTTTC; CDR3: CASSETWYRGTSGANVLTF
J: TRBJ2-5; V: TRBV29-1; size: few; D: TRBD2; DNA: TGCAGCGTTGTAGCGGGGCAAGAGACCCAGTACTTC; CDR3: CSVVAGQETQYF
J: TRBJ2-3; V: TRBV29-1; size: -; D: -; DNA: TGCAGCGGTAAGGCAGGTTACACAGATACGCAGTATTTT; CDR3: CSGKAGYTDTQYF
J: TRBJ2-5; V: TRBV29-1; size: -; D: TRBD2; DNA: TGCAGCGTTCCCGCGGCGAGCGGGACCCGGGAGACCCAGTACTTC; CDR3: CSVPAASGTRETQYF
J: TRBJ2-3; V: TRBV28; size: -; D: -; DNA: TGTGCCAGCAGTACGGACCCCCCCACCAGGGAGTATTTT; CDR3: CASSTDPPTREYF
J: TRBJ1-6; V: TRBV18; size: many; D: -; DNA: TGTGCCAGCTCACCACGGGCAGGCAGCGACTCACCCCTCCACTTT; CDR3: CASSPRAGSDSPLHF
J: TRBJ2-7; V: TRBV5-4; size: -; D: TRBD2; DNA: TGTGCCAGCAGCTTGGAGCCAGCGGGAATCTACGAGCAGTACTTC; CDR3: CASSLEPAGIYEQYF
J: TRBJ2-4; V: TRBV20-1; size: -; D: -; DNA: TGCAGTGCTAGTCGTGCTAGTTCCAAAAACATTCAGTACTTC; CDR3: CSASRASSKNIQYF
J: TRBJ2-5; V: TRBV3-1; size: many; D: -; DNA: TGTGCCAGCAGCCAAGGTCGTACGGGACGGGAGACCCAGTACTTC; CDR3: CASSQGRTGRETQYF
J: TRBJ2-1; V: TRBV29-1; size: many; D: TRBD1; DNA: TGCAGCGCTCTTCCAGGACAGGTGTCCAATGAGCAGTTCTTC; CDR3: CSALPGQVSNEQFF
J: TRBJ2-4; V: TRBV5-1; size: few; D: -; DNA: TGCGCCAGCAGGACGGGCACTATCGGTTTCGACATTCAGTACTTC; CDR3: CASRTGTIGFDIQYF
J: TRBJ2-4; V: TRBV18; size: many; D: TRBD1; DNA: TGTGCCAGCTCAGAAGGACAGGGGAAAGCCAAAAACATTCAGTACTTC; CDR3: CASSEGQGKAKNIQYF
J: TRBJ1-5; V: TRBV6-2/TRBV6-3; size: many; D: -; DNA: TGTGCCAGCAGTTACTCCCACAATCAGCCCCAGCATTTT; CDR3: CASSYSHNQPQHF
J: TRBJ2-3; V: TRBV2; size: many; D: -; DNA: TGTGCCAGCACGAGAAGGACTGCCACAGATACGCAGTATTTT; CDR3: CASTRRTATDTQYF
J: TRBJ2-1; V: TRBV19; size: -; D: -; DNA: TGTGCCAGTAGTATATCCCGGACGGTGAGCAATGAGCAGTTCTTC; CDR3: CASSISRTVSNEQFF
J: TRBJ1-5; V: TRBV6-2/TRBV6-3; size: many; D: -; DNA: TGTGCCAGCAGTTACCCCGCCGCGCGGGGGATTCGGAGCAATCAGCCCCAGCATTTT; CDR3: CASSYPAARGIRSNQPQHF
J: TRBJ1-1; V: TRBV18; size: many; D: -; DNA: TGTGCCAGCTCACCAATCTCTGCGGGCGGCACTGAAGCTTTCTTT; CDR3: CASSPISAGGTEAFF
J: TRBJ2-7; V: TRBV7-9; size: -; D: TRBD2; DNA: TGTGCCAGCAGCTTAGCGAAGGACTCTAGCGGGATTACCTACGAGCAGTACTTC; CDR3: CASSLAKDSSGITYEQYF
J: TRBJ1-1; V: TRBV7-3; size: many; D: -; DNA: TGTGCCAGCAGCACAAACGGGGAGTTGAACACTGAAGCTTTCTTT; CDR3: CASSTNGELNTEAFF
J: TRBJ2-7; V: TRBV20-1; size: many; D: TRBD2; DNA: TGCAGTGCTAGGGGGACTAGTGCCTACGAGCAGTACTTC; CDR3: CSARGTSAYEQYF
J: TRBJ2-1; V: TRBV4-1; size: once; D: TRBD2; DNA: TGCGCCAGCAGCCAACCCGCGGGAGGGCAGTCCTACAATGAGCAGTTCTTC; CDR3: CASSQPAGGQSYNEQFF
J: TRBJ2-1; V: TRBV30; size: many; D: -; DNA: TGTGCCTGGAGTCGGGGGAGCTCCTACAATGAGCAGTTCTTC; CDR3: CAWSRGSSYNEQFF
J: TRBJ2-7; V: TRBV6-2/TRBV6-3; size: -; D: TRBD2; DNA: TGTGCCAGCAGTTACTCAGCGGGAAGATACGAGCAGTACTTC; CDR3: CASSYSAGRYEQYF
J: TRBJ1-5; V: TRBV12-3/TRBV12-4; size: many; D: -; DNA: TGTGCCAGCAGTTTAGCCAGCAATCAGCCCCAGCATTTT; CDR3: CASSLASNQPQHF
J: TRBJ2-6; V: TRBV30; size: -; D: -; DNA: TGTGCCTGGAGCGTACTACCCTACCGGGCCTCTGGGGCCAACGTCCTGACTTTC; CDR3: CAWSVLPYRASGANVLTF